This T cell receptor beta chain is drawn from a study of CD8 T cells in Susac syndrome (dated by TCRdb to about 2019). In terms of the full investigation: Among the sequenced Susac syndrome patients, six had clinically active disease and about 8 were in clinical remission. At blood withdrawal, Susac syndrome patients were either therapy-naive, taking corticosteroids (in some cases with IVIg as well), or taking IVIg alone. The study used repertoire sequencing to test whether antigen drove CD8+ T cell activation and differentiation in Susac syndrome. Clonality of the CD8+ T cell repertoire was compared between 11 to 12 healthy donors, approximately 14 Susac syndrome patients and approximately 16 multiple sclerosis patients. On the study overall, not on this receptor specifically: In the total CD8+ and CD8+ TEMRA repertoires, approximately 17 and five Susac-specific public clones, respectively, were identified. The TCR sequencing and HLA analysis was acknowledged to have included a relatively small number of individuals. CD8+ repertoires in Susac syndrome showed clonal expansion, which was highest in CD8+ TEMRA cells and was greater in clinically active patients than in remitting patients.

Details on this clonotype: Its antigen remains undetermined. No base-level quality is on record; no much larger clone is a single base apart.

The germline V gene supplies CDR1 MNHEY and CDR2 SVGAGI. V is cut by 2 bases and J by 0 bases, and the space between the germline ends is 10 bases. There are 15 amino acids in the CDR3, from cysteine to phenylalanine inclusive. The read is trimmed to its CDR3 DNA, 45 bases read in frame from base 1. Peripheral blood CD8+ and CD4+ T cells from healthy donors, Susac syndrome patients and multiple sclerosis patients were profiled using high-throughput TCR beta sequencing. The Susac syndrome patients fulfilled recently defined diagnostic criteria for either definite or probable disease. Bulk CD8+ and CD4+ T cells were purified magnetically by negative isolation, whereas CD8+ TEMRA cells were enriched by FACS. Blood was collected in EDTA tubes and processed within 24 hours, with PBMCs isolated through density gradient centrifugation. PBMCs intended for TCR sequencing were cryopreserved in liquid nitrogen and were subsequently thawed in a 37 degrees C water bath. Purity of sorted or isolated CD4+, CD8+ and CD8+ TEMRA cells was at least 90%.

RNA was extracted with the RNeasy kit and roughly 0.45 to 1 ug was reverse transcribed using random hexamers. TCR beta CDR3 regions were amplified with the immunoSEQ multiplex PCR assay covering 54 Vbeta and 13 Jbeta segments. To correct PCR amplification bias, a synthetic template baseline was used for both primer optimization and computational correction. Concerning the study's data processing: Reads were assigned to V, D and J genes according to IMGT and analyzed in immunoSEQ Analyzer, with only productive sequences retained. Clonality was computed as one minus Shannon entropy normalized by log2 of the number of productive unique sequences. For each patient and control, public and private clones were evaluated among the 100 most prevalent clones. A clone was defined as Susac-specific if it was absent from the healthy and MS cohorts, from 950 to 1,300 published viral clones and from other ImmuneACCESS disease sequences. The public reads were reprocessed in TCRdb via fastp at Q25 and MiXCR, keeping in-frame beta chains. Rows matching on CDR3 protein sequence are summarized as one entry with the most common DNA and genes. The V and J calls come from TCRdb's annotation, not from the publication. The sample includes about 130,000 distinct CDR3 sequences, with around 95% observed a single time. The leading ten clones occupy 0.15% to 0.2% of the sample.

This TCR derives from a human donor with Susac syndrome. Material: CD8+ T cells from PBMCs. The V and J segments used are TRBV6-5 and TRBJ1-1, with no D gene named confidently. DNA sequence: TGTGCCAGCAGTTACGGCAGTTACATGAACACTGAAGCTTTCTTT. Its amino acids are CASSYGSYMNTEAFF.